The rows below give T cell receptor beta chains drawn from one sample of a study of cytomegalovirus exposure and HLA in healthy donors. Sequenced by immunoSEQ multiplex PCR; TCRdb stores in-frame clones only, minus some. The sample holds 100,000 to 150,000 clones, 75% to 90% seen once. Material for sequencing was PBMCs. The source of these receptors is a woman aged 18-30 years in good health and CMV-seronegative. The CDR3 runs from the conserved cysteine through the conserved F or W. D genes are given only for firm matches. Size tells how often a clone was seen (once, few, many) or the class of an expanded clone, and some rows leave it out.

j_call,clone_size,d_call,v_call,cdr3_aa,cdr3_nt
TRBJ2-3,NA,TRBD2,TRBV2,CASLLAGPGGAQYF,TGTGCCAGTTTACTAGCGGGGCCCGGGGGTGCGCAGTATTTT
TRBJ1-2,once,NA,TRBV14,CASSQGQTNYGYTF,TGTGCCAGCAGCCAAGGACAGACTAACTATGGCTACACCTTC
TRBJ1-2,NA,NA,TRBV5-1,CASSLTAQGYGYTF,TGCGCCAGCAGCTTGACTGCGCAGGGGTATGGCTACACCTTC
TRBJ2-6,NA,NA,TRBV5-1,CASSLDLSVGANVLTF,TGCGCCAGCAGCTTGGATTTATCCGTGGGGGCCAACGTCCTGACTTTC
TRBJ1-1,NA,TRBD1,TRBV18,CASSSTLRTGGSMNTEAFF,TGTGCCAGCTCATCAACCCTACGGACAGGGGGATCTATGAACACTGAAGCTTTCTTT
TRBJ1-2,NA,NA,TRBV5-6,CASSLVQGNYGYTF,TGTGCCAGCAGCTTGGTCCAGGGTAACTATGGCTACACCTTC
TRBJ2-1,NA,TRBD1,TRBV7-9,CASSRWTGTYNEQFF,TGTGCCAGCAGCCGCTGGACAGGGACATACAATGAGCAGTTCTTC
TRBJ1-1,NA,TRBD1,TRBV27,CASRGTGYTEAFF,TGTGCCAGCAGGGGGACAGGCTACACTGAAGCTTTCTTT
TRBJ1-3,NA,TRBD1,TRBV6-1,CASSWGQVNTIYF,TGTGCCAGCAGTTGGGGACAGGTTAACACCATATATTTT
TRBJ2-2,NA,NA,TRBV10-1,CASSLDRLTGELFF,TGCGCCAGCAGTCTAGACAGACTCACCGGGGAGCTGTTTTTT
TRBJ2-1,NA,NA,TRBV2,CASSPPGVGGGNEQFF,TGTGCCAGCAGCCCCCCAGGAGTAGGGGGTGGCAATGAGCAGTTCTTC
TRBJ1-4,NA,NA,TRBV19,CASSSLREGLYEKLFF,TGTGCCAGTAGTAGCCTCCGGGAAGGGTTGTATGAAAAACTGTTTTTT
TRBJ1-1,once,NA,TRBV7-9,CASKGSTEAFF,TGTGCCAGCAAGGGGTCCACTGAAGCTTTCTTT
TRBJ2-2,NA,NA,TRBV6-5,CASSFRQANTGELFF,TGTGCCAGCAGTTTCAGGCAGGCGAACACCGGGGAGCTGTTTTTT
TRBJ1-2,NA,NA,TRBV7-2,CASRKGVFGYGYTF,TGTGCCAGCAGGAAAGGGGTATTCGGCTATGGCTACACCTTC
TRBJ1-1,NA,NA,TRBV19,CASSIGTANTEAFF,TGTGCCAGTAGTATAGGGACAGCGAACACTGAAGCTTTCTTT
TRBJ2-3,NA,TRBD1,TRBV6-1,CATDGTGGDTDTQYF,TGTGCCACCGATGGGACAGGGGGGGACACAGATACGCAGTATTTT